Presented here are 14 T cell receptor beta chains from one specimen sequenced in a study of beta chain features in type 1 diabetes. Reverse transcription of all isolated RNA meant that expressed TCRB transcripts were sequenced. Repertoires were generated with immunoSEQ multiplex PCR, while TCRdb's copy carries only in-frame clones and drops some. This sample yields nearly 700,000 clones, of which under 15% are seen a single time; 0.022% belongs to the top ten. The antigens for these receptors are not known. Study-level points and caveats: Moderate but significant shortening of TCRB CDR3s was recorded in all four CD4+ subsets from Type 1 diabetes patients.

Sequencing was done on a sample of naive CD4+ T cells from blood. Every receptor here comes from a man aged 18 to 29 with type 1 diabetes.

This clone occurred a few times. The chain employs TRBV19 and TRBJ1-5; D not resolved. V lost 5 bases and J lost 5, with 13 bases in between. The CDR3 covers 14 residues. Germline V CDR1 and CDR2: LNHDA, SQIVND (reference sequence). This chain's CDR3 is CASSRMSRDQPQHF. The CDR3 coding sequence is TGTGCCAGTAGTCGAATGAGCAGAGATCAGCCCCAGCATTTT. The whole variable domain, filled in from reference TRBV19 and TRBJ1-5, reads DGGITQSPKYLFRKEGQNVTLSCEQNLNHDAMYWYRQDPGQGLRLIYYSQIVNDFQKGDIAEGYSVSREKKESFPLTVTSAQKNPTAFYLCASSRMSRDQPQHFGDGTRLSIL.

The gene calls are TRBV15 and TRBJ2-1, with unresolved D. V dropped 0 bases and J dropped 0 bases, with 3 bases sitting between them. In germline, CDR1 is LNHNV, CDR2 YYDKDF (reference sequence). This CDR3 is built from 14 residues. CDR3: CATSRDFSYNEQFF. In DNA, the CDR3 is TGTGCCACCAGCAGAGATTTCTCCTACAATGAGCAGTTCTTC.

This chain links TRBV6-1 with TRBJ2-3, with D possibly matching TRBD1 (6 bases). Deletions cut 10 bases from V and 0 bases from J, with 11 bases between. In germline, CDR1 is MNHNS, CDR2 SASEGT. CDR3 length equals 13 residues. The CDR3 reads CAMGHPSTDTQYF. The CDR3 nucleotides are TGTGCCATGGGACACCCTAGCACAGATACGCAGTATTTT.

This clone was seen more than once but under ten times. The chain uses TRBV30 and TRBJ2-5; 8 bases agree with TRBD2. The germline gives CDR1 GTSNPN, CDR2 SVGIG (reference sequence). This CDR3 has 15 residues. Trimming removed 8 bases from V and 2 bases from J; junction bases left unmatched: 13. CDR3 sequence reads: CAGGSVAGIQETQYF. The CDR3, as DNA: TGTGCCGGCGGGTCGGTAGCGGGGATACAAGAGACCCAGTACTTC.

Written as DNA, the CDR3 is TGCGCCAGCAGCCGTGGGGACGGGGAGCTGTTTTTT. It encodes CASSRGDGELFF. The chain uses TRBV5-1 and TRBJ2-2; no firm D call. CDR1 is SGHRS and CDR2 is YFSETQ in the germline V gene. The CDR3 runs 12 residues. V lost 4 bases and J 7 bases, leaving 8 bases between the germline ends.

J is TRBJ1-5 and V is TRBV28; TRBD1 is a possible D gene (5 bases). Per the germline V gene, CDR1 is MDHEN and CDR2 is SYDVKM. V lost 4 bases and J 0 bases, leaving 13 bases between the germline ends. The CDR3 has 16 residues. CDR3 residues: CASSSAEGYSNQPQHF. The CDR3 region has the DNA TGTGCCAGCAGTTCCGCTGAGGGGTATAGCAATCAGCCCCAGCATTTT. The full variable domain, with the rest looked up from reference TRBV28 and TRBJ1-5, is DVKVTQSSRYLVKRTGEKVFLECVQDMDHENMFWYRQDPGLGLRLIYFSYDVKMKEKGDIPEGYSVSREKKERFSLILESASTNQTSMYLCASSSAEGYSNQPQHFGDGTRLSIL.

This chain connects TRBV27 to TRBJ2-7; the D is unclear. CDR1 is MNHEY and CDR2 is SMNVEV in the germline V gene (reference sequence). CDR3 length: 13 amino acids. The V end lost 3 bases, the J end lost 0 bases, and 6 bases lay between the germline ends. The CDR3 coding sequence is TGTGCCAGCAGTTTTTACAGCTCCTACGAGCAGTACTTC. Translation: CASSFYSSYEQYF.

This chain links TRBV4-1 with TRBJ1-5, with D unclear. Trimming took 1 base from V and 0 from J, leaving 13 bases between them. The germline V gene encodes CDR1 MGHRA and CDR2 YSYEKL. This CDR3 contains 17 residues. CDR3 in DNA: TGCGCCAGCAGCCAAGTACCGGGAATCACTAGCAATCAGCCCCAGCATTTT. Residues: CASSQVPGITSNQPQHF.

The chain is built from TRBV7-6 and TRBJ1-1; possibly TRBD1 for D (5 bases). There are 15 residues in the CDR3. Per germline, CDR1 SGHVS and CDR2 FNYEAQ. V was cut by 2 bases and J by 0 bases, with 10 bases left in between. The CDR3 sequence: CASSLMAGMNTEAFF. CDR3 sequence (DNA): TGTGCCAGCAGCTTAATGGCAGGGATGAACACTGAAGCTTTCTTT.

The gene calls are TRBV30 and TRBJ1-1; 7 positions agree with TRBD1. Looked up from germline, CDR1 is GTSNPN and CDR2 is SVGIG (reference sequence). CDR3 length equals 13 residues. The junction had 7 bases not matched to a gene; V was cut back by 8 bases and J by 1 base. CDR3 coding DNA: TGTGCCCTGCTAAACAGGGGGAACACTGAAGCTTTCTTT. The encoded protein is CALLNRGNTEAFF.

In this sample, this clone turned up a few times. This chain uses TRBV7-9 with TRBJ1-4; D is uncertain. Germline-derived CDR1 and CDR2 are SEHNR and FQNEAQ (reference sequence). The CDR3 extends over 12 amino acids. Between the trimmed V and J ends, which lost 7 bases and 8 bases, there was a span of 11 bases. Here the CDR3 DNA reads TGTGCCAGCACACCTAATCCGGAAAAACTGTTTTTT. This encodes CASTPNPEKLFF.

The chain has TRBV4-2 and TRBJ1-2; TRBD1 matches 8 bases. J lost 4 bases, V lost 0 bases, and 7 bases had no gene match. CDR3 length equals 16 residues. Germline lookup yields CDR1 LGHNA and CDR2 YNFKEQ. The CDR3 nucleotides read TGTGCCAGCAGCCAAGATCTCCCAGGGGGCGCCTATGGCTACACCTTC. This gives the protein CASSQDLPGGAYGYTF.

The chain has TRBV5-6 and TRBJ2-5, with 7 bases fitting TRBD2. There are 14 residues in the CDR3. Germline values: CDR1 SGHDT, CDR2 YYEEEE. The ends lost 2 bases at V and 5 bases at J; junction bases unmatched: 6. The CDR3 loop reads CASSFLTSRETQYF. DNA for the CDR3: TGTGCCAGCAGCTTCTTGACTAGCCGGGAGACCCAGTACTTC.

This clone occurred a few times. CDR3 coding DNA: TGCGCCAGCAGCCGGGAGGAGACCGATTGGCAAGAGACCCAGTACTTC. It yields the protein CASSREETDWQETQYF. The rearrangement uses TRBV4-1 and TRBJ2-5; possibly TRBD2 for D (6 bases). Trimming removed 4 bases from V and 2 bases from J, with 17 bases in between. Germline V gene lookup returns CDR1 MGHRA and CDR2 YSYEKL. This CDR3 has 16 residues.